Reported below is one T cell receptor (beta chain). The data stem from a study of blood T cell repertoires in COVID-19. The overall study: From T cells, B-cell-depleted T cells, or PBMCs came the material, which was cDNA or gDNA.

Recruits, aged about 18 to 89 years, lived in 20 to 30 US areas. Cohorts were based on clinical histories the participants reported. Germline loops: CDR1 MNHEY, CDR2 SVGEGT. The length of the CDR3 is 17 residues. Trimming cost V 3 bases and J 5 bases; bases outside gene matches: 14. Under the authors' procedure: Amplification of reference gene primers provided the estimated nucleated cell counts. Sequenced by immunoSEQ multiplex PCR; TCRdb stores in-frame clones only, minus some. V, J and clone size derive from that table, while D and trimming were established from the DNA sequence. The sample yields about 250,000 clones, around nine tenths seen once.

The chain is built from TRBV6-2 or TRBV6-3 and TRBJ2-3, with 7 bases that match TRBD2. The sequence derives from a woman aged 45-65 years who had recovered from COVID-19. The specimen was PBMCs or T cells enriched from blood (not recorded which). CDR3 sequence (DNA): TGTGCCAGCAGTTATGGGTCTAGCGGTACCATGGTAGATACGCAGTATTTT. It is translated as CASSYGSSGTMVDTQYF.